Below are 15 T cell receptor beta chains sequenced from a single sample in a study of blood T cell repertoires in COVID-19. Sequencing used immunoSEQ multiplex PCR; TCRdb keeps in-frame clones, though not all of them. This sample has about 59,000 clones, with 70% to 85% found just once. Material: peripheral blood. These receptors came from a man aged 60 to 75 with acute or convalescent COVID-19.

As for this clone: The junction shows a germline mismatch at one end, possibly a read error. The rearrangement joins TRBV10-2 to TRBJ1-2, with D unresolved. Germline V CDR1 and CDR2: WSHSY, SAAADI. The CDR3 spans 17 residues. CDR3 sequence (DNA): TGCGCCAGCAGTAAGTCGACCGTACGAACCCAAACAGATGGCTACACCTTC. Translating it yields CASSKSTVRTQTDGYTF.

The chain combines TRBV6-6 with TRBJ1-1, with 7 bases matching TRBD1. Germline CDR1 reads MNHNY; CDR2 reads SVGAGI (reference sequence). This CDR3 has 12 residues. J was trimmed by 7 bases and V by 6 bases; bases with no gene match: 5. CDR3 bases: TGTGCCAGCAGGCGGGACAGCCTTGAAGCTTTCTTT. It translates to CASRRDSLEAFF.

This chain uses TRBV5-4 with TRBJ1-4; 7 bases map to TRBD1. The CDR3 covers 14 residues. The germline V gene encodes CDR1 SGHNT and CDR2 YYREEE (reference sequence). The ends lost 2 bases at V and 3 bases at J; junction bases unmatched: 1. CDR3 residues: CASSLTGANEKLFF. CDR3 bases: TGTGCCAGCAGCTTAACAGGGGCTAATGAAAAACTGTTTTTT.

The J gene is TRBJ2-2, the V gene TRBV6-5, with a weak D call TRBD1 (6 bases). The germline CDR1 and CDR2 sequences are MNHEY and SVGAGI. This CDR3 comprises 15 residues. Trimming took off 4 bases at V and 4 bases at J, with 13 bases between the two ends. The CDR3 DNA sequence: TGTGCCAGCAGTTTACAGGGTCCCGGCACCGGGGAGCTGTTTTTT. Translated, it gives CASSLQGPGTGELFF.

The chain joins TRBV29-1 to TRBJ2-7, with D perhaps matching TRBD2 (6 bases). Trimming left V 0 bases short and J 0 bases short, with 39 bases between. The CDR3 has 24 residues. CDR1 is SQVTM and CDR2 is ANQGSEA in the germline V gene. This CDR3 reads CSVEDDPVSQLGGPIGERSYEQYF. The CDR3 coding sequence is TGCAGCGTTGAAGATGATCCGGTGTCTCAACTCGGAGGGCCCATAGGAGAACGCTCCTACGAGCAGTACTTC.

This clone showed up just once. This chain links TRBV24-1 with TRBJ2-2, with D possibly being TRBD1 (7 bases). Germline-derived CDR1 and CDR2 are KGHDR and SFDVKD. This CDR3 comprises 14 residues. V lost 12 bases, J lost 7 bases, and 20 bases lay in between. The CDR3 DNA reads as TGTGCCGCCTCAGGAGGGCAGGGGGTCGGGGAGCTGTTTTTT. It yields the protein CAASGGQGVGELFF.

The J gene is TRBJ2-2, the V gene TRBV27; D uncertain. The CDR3 sequence is 16 residues long. The germline V gene encodes CDR1 MNHEY and CDR2 SMNVEV (reference sequence). The V gene lost 2 bases and the J gene lost 0 bases, with 10 bases spanning the gap. CDR3 in DNA: TGTGCCAGCAGTTTAGAAGCAGGTTCGAACACCGGGGAGCTGTTTTTT. This translates into CASSLEAGSNTGELFF.

This rearrangement joins TRBV7-9 to TRBJ2-5, with D tentatively TRBD2 (6 bases). Germline CDR1 is SEHNR and CDR2 is FQNEAQ (reference sequence). This CDR3 is built from 17 residues. V dropped 5 bases and J dropped 2 bases, with 21 bases sitting between them. Here the CDR3 DNA reads TGTGCCAGCAGCCCCGCTCGGTCCACCGGGACTCAAGAGACCCAGTACTTC. Protein: CASSPARSTGTQETQYF.

V gene TRBV28 combines with J gene TRBJ1-5; a weak D match, TRBD1 (5 bases). Per germline, CDR1 MDHEN and CDR2 SYDVKM. The CDR3 covers 12 residues. V lost 8 bases and J lost 3, with 8 bases in between. In nucleotides, the CDR3 is TGTGCCAGCGGGGGGAACAATCAGCCCCAGCATTTT. Amino acid sequence: CASGGNNQPQHF.

The chain has TRBV5-1 and TRBJ1-1; D not resolved. Trimming removed 0 bases at V and 9 bases at J, with 9 bases between. There are 12 residues in the CDR3. From germline, CDR1 is SGHRS and CDR2 YFSETQ. CDR3: CASSLAGRQAFF. CDR3 nucleotides: TGCGCCAGCAGCTTGGCAGGCAGGCAAGCTTTCTTT.

J is TRBJ2-5 and V is TRBV7-9; D ambiguous. CDR1 is SEHNR, CDR2 FQNEAQ, per germline (reference sequence). The CDR3 sequence is 12 residues long. V was cut by 5 bases and J by 4 bases, with 8 bases left in between. The CDR3 coding sequence is TGTGCCAGCAGCCGTACTCGAGAGACCCAGTACTTC. Translation gives CASSRTRETQYF.

The chain recombines TRBV28 with TRBJ2-7, with D possibly TRBD2 on 5 matching bases. In germline, CDR1 is MDHEN, CDR2 SYDVKM. Trimming removed 3 bases from V and 3 bases from J, with 15 bases in between. This CDR3 region has 15 residues. CDR3 sequence (DNA): TGTGCCAGCAGTTTTGCCTTAGCGTCGTACTACGAGCAGTACTTC. Protein: CASSFALASYYEQYF.

This clone was seen only once. V and J are TRBV2 and TRBJ1-2; D gene ambiguous. Between the trimmed V and J ends, which lost 8 bases and 3 bases, there was a span of 16 bases. This CDR3 has 14 amino acids. Per germline, CDR1 SNHLY and CDR2 FYNNEI. The CDR3 DNA reads TGTGCCAGCCGAAGCGCCGACCGAGACTATGGCTACACCTTC. It yields the protein CASRSADRDYGYTF. Together with reference TRBV2 and TRBJ1-2, the CDR3 gives the full variable domain: EPEVTQTPSHQVTQMGQEVILRCVPISNHLYFYWYRQILGQKVEFLVSFYNNEISEKSEIFDDQFSVERPDGSNFTLKIRSTKLEDSAMYFCASRSADRDYGYTFGSGTRLTVV.

Written as DNA, the CDR3 is TGTGCCAGCAGCTTAGTCCCTTCAGCGGGAGAAAAAGAGACCCAGTACTTC. Its protein is CASSLVPSAGEKETQYF. V and J are TRBV7-8 and TRBJ2-5, with 8 bases lining up with TRBD2. There are 17 residues in the CDR3. V lost 1 base, J lost 3 bases, and 10 bases stayed unmatched. Germline V gives CDR1 SGHVS, CDR2 FQNEAQ.

The J gene is TRBJ2-3, the V gene TRBV7-8; the match to TRBD2 covers 14 bases. The germline gives CDR1 SGHVS, CDR2 FQNEAQ. With V trimmed by 1 base and J by 3 bases, 0 bases remained unmatched. CDR3 size: 16 residues. The CDR3 is CASSLGLAGGTDTQYF. The CDR3 nucleotides are TGTGCCAGCAGCTTAGGACTAGCGGGAGGGACAGATACGCAGTATTTT.